This T cell receptor (beta chain) appears in the sequencing data of a study of metastatic and nonmetastatic thyroid tumors. CDR1 is MNHNS, CDR2 SASEGT, per germline. Trimming left V 4 bases short and J 6 bases short, with 14 bases between. The CDR3 contains 14 residues. TCRdb reanalyzed the PCR reads via MiXCR. This sample has 25,000 to 30,000 clones, with roughly 25% found just once. Patients had received no treatment of any kind before thyroid surgery. With regard to this clone: Its specificity is unknown.

Study results and caveats: Malignant thyroid tumors reportedly exceeded benign nodules significantly in TCR beta diversity, with the difference appearing in blood and tumor.

The gene calls are TRBV6-1 and TRBJ2-3, with D possibly matching TRBD1 (6 bases). The source is a female donor with papillary thyroid cancer or a benign thyroid nodule (not recorded which). Some clones in this sample may be carry-over from other donors' samples. Sample: blood. Here the CDR3 DNA reads TGTGCCAGCAGTGGACTCTACAGGGTGGATACGCAGTATTTT. It encodes CASSGLYRVDTQYF.